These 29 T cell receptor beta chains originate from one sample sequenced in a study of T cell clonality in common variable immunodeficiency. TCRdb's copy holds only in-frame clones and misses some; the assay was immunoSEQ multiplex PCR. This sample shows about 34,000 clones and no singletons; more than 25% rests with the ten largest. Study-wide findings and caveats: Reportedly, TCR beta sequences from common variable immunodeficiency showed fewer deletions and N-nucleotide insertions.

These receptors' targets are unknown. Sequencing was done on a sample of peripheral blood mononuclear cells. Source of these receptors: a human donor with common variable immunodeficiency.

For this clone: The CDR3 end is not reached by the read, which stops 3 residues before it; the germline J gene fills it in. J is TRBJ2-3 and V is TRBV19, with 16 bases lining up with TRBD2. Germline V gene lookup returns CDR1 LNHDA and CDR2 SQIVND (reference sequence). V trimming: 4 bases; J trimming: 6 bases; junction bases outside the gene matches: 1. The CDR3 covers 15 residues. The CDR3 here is CASSTGLAGGDTQYF. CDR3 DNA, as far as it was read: TGTGCCAGTAGTACGGGACTAGCGGGAGGGGATACG.

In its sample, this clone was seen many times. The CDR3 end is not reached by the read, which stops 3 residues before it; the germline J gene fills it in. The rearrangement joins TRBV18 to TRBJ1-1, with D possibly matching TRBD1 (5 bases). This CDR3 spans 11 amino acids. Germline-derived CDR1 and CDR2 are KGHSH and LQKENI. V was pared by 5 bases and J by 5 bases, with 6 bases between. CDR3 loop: CASSGGTEAFF. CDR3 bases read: TGTGCCAGCTCAGGGGGGACTGAA.

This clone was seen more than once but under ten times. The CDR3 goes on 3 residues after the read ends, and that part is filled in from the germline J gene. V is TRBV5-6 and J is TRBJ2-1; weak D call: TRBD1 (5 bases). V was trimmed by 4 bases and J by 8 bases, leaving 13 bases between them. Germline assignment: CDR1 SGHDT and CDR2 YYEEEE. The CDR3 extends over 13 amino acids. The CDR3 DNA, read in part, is TGTGCCAGCAGCCCCGACAGTGACTATGAG. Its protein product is CASSPDSDYE. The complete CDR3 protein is CASSPDSDYEQFF.

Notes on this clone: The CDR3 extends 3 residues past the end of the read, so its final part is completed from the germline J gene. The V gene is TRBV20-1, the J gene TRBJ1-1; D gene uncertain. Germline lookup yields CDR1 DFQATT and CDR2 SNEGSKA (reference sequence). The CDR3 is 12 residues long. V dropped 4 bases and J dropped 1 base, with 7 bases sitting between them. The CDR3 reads CSATQPNTEAFF. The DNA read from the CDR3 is TGCAGTGCTACACAACCGAACACTGAA.

The CDR3 DNA, read in part, is TGTGCCAGCAGCTTACACAGGAGTGACACTGAA. Translation gives CASSLHRSDTE. Given in full, the CDR3 is CASSLHRSDTEAFF. This rearrangement joins TRBV11-2 to TRBJ1-1; tentative D call: TRBD1 (5 bases). The read gets to within 3 residues of the CDR3 end, and the germline J gene fills in the rest. V was shortened by 2 bases and J by 3 bases, with 10 bases between the two germline ends. This CDR3 contains 14 residues. Germline CDR1 reads SGHAT; CDR2 reads FQNNGV.

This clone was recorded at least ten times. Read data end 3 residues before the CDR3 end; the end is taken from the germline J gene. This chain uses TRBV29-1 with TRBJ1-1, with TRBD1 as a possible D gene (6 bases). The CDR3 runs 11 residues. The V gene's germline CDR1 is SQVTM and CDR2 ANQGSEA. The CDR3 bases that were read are TGCAGCGTTGCCGGAGACAGGGAA. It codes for CSVAGDRE. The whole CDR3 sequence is CSVAGDREAFF.

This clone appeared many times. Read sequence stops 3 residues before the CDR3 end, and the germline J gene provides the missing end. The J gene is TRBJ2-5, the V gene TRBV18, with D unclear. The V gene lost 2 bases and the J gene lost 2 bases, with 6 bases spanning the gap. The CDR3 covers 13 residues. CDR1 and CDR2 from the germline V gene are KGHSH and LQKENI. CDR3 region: CASSPLLQETQYF. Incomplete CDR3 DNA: TGTGCCAGCTCACCATTACTTCAAGAGACC.

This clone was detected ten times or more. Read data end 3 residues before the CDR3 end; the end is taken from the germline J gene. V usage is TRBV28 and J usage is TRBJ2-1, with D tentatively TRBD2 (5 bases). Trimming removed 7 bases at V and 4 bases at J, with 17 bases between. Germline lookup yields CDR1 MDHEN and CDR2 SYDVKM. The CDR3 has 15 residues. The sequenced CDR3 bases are TGTGCCAGCACCCCGACCCTAGCCCCTTACAATGAG. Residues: CASTPTLAPYNE. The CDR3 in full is CASTPTLAPYNEQFF.

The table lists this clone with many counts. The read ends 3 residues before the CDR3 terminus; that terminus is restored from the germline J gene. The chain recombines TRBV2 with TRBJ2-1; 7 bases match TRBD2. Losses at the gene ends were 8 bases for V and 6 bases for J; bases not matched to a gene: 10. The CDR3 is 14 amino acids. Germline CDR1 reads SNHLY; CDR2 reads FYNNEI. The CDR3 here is CASFFAGVSNEQFF. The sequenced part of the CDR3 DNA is TGTGCCAGCTTCTTCGCGGGAGTGAGCAATGAG.

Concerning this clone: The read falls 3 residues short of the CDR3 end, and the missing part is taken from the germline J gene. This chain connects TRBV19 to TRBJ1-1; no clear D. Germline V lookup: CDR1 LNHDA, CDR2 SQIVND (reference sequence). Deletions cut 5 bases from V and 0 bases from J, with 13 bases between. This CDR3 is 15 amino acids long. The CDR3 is CASSPVTVLNTEAFF. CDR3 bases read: TGTGCCAGTAGTCCCGTTACAGTTCTGAACACTGAA.

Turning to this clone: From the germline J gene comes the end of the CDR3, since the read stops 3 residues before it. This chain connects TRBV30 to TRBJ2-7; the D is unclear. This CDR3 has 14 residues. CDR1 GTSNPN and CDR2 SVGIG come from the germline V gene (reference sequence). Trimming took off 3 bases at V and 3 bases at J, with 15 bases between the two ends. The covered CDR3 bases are TGTGCCTGGAGGAGACCAGGATATCTCTACGAG. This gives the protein CAWRRPGYLYE. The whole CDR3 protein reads CAWRRPGYLYEQYF.

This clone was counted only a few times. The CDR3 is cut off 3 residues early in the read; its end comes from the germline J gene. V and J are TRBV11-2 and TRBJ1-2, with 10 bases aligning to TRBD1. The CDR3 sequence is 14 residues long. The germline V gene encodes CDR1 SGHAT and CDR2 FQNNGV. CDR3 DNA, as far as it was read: TGTGCCAGCAGCCCGAACCGGGACAGGGGCGGC. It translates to CASSPNRDRGG. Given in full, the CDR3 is CASSPNRDRGGYTF.

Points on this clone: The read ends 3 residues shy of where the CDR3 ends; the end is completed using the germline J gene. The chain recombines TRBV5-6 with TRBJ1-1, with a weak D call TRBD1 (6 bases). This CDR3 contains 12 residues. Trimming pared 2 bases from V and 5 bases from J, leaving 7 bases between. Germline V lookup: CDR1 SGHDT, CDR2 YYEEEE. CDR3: CASSFTGTEAFF. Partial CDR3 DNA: TGTGCCAGCAGCTTTACAGGGACTGAA.

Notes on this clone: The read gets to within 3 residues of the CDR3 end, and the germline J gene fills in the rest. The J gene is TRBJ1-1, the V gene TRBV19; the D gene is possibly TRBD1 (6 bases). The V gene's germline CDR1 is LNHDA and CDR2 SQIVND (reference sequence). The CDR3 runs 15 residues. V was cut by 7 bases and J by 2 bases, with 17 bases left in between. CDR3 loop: CASTPLGGANTEAFF. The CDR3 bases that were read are TGTGCCAGTACTCCCTTGGGGGGGGCTAACACTGAA.

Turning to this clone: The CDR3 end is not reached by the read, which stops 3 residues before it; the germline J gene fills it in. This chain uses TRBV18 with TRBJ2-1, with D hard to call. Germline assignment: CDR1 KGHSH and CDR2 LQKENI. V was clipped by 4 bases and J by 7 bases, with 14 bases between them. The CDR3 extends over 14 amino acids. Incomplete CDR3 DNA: TGTGCCAGCTCACGGGCCTCCTCTCGAAATGAG. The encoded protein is CASSRASSRNE. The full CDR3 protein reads CASSRASSRNEQFF. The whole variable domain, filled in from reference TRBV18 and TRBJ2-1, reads NAGVMQNPRHLVRRRGQEARLRCSPMKGHSHVYWYRQLPEEGLKFMVYLQKENIIDESGMPKERFSAEFPKEGPSILRIQQVVRGDSAAYFCASSRASSRNEQFFGPGTRLTVL.

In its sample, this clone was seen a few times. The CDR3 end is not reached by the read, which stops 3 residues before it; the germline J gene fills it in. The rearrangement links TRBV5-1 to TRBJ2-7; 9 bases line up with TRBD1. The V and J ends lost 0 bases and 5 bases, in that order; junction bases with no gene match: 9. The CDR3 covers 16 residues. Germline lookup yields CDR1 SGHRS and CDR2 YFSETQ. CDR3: CASSLVYRGRPNEQYF. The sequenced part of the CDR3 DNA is TGCGCCAGCAGCTTGGTGTACAGGGGGCGGCCCAACGAG.

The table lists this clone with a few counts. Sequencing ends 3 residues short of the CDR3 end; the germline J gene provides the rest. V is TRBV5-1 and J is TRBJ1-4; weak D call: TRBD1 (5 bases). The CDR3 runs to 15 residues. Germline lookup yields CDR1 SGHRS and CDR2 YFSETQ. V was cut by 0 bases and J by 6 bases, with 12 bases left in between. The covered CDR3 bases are TGCGCCAGCAGCTTGGCCACAGGAGCAGATGAAAAA. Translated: CASSLATGADEK. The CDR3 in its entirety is CASSLATGADEKLFF.

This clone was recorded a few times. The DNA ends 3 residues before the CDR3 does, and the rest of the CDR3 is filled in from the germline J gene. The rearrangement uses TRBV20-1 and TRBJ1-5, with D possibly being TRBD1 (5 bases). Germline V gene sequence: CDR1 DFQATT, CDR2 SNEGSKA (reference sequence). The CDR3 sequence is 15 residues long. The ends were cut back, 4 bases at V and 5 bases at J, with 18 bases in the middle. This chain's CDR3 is CSATPGTGSDQPQHF. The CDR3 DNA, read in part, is TGCAGTGCTACCCCGGGGACTGGCAGCGATCAGCCC.

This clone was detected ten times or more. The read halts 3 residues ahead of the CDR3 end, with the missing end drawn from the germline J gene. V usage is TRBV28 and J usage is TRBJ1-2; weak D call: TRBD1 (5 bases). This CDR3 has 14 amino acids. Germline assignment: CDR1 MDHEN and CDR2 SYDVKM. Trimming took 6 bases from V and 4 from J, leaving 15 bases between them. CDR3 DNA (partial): TGTGCCAGCAGCTTCCCTGCCAGGGCCTATGGC. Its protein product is CASSFPARAYG. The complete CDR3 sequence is CASSFPARAYGYTF.

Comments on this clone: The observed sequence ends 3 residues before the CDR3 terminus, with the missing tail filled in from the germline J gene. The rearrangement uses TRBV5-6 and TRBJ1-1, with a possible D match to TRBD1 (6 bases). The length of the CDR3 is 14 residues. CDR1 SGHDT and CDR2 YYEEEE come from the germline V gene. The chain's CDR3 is CASSLAGVGQEAFF. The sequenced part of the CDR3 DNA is TGTGCCAGCAGCTTAGCAGGGGTAGGACAGGAA.

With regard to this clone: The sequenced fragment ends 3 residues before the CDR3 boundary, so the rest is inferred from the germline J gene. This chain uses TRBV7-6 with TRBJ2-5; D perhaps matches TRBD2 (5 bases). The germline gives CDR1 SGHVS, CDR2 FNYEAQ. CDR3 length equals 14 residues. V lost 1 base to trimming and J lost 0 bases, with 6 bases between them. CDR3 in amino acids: CASSLGGYQETQYF. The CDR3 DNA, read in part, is TGTGCCAGCAGCTTAGGAGGGTACCAAGAGACC.

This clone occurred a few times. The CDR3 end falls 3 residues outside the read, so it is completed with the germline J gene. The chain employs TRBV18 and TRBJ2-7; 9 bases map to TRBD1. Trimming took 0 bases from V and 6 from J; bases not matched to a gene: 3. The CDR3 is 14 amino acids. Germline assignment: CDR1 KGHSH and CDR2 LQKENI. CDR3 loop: CASSPPGQGFEQYF. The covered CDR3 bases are TGTGCCAGCTCACCACCGGGACAGGGATTCGAG.

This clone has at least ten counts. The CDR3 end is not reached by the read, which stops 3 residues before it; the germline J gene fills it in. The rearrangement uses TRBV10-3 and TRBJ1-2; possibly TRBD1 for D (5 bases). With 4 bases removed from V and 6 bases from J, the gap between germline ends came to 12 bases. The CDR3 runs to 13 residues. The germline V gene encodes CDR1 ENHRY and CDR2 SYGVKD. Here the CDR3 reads CAISAPARDGYTF. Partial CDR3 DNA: TGTGCCATCAGTGCCCCTGCCAGGGATGGC.

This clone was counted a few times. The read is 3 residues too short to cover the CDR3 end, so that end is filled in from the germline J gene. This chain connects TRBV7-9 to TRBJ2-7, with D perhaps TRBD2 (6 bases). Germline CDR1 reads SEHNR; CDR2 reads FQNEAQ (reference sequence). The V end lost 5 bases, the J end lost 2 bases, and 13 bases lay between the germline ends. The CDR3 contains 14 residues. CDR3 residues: CASSPQGGPYEQYF. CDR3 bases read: TGTGCCAGCAGCCCTCAGGGAGGACCCTACGAG.

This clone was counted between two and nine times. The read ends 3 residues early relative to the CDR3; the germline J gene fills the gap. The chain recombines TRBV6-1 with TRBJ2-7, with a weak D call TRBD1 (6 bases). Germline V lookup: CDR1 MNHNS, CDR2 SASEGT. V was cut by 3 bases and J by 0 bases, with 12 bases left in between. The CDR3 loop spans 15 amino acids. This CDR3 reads CASSERGSSSYEQYF. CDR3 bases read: TGTGCCAGCAGTGAGAGGGGGAGCTCCTCCTACGAG.

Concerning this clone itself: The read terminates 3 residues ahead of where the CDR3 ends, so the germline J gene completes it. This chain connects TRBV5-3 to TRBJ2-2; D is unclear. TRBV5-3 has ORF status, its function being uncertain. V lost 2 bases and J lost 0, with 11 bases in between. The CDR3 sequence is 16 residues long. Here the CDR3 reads CARSFRSPANTGELFF. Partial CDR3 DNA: TGTGCCAGAAGCTTTCGGTCCCCCGCGAACACCGGGGAG.

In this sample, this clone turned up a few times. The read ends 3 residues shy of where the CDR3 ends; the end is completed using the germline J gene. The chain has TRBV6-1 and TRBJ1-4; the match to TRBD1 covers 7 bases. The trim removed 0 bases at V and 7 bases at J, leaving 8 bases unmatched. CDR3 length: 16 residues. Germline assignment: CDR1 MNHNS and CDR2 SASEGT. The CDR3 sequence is CASSEAGGGSIEKLFF. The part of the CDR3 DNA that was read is TGTGCCAGCAGTGAAGCAGGAGGGGGCTCTATTGAAAAA.

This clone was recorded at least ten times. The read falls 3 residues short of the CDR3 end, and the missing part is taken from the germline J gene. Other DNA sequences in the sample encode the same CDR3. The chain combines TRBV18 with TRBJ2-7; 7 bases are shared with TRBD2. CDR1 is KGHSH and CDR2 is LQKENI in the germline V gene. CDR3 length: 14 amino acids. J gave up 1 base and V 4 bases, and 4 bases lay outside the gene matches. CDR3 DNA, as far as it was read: TGTGCCAGCTCACAACTAGCGTCATCCTACGAG. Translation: CASSQLASSYE. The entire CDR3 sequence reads CASSQLASSYEQYF.

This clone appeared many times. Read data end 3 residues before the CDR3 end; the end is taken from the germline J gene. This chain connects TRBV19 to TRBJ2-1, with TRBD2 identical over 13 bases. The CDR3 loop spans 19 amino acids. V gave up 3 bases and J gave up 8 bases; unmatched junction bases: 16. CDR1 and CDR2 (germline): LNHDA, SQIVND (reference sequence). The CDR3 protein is CASSMNGPRTSGRGDEQFF. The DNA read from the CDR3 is TGTGCCAGTAGTATGAACGGGCCCAGGACTAGCGGGAGAGGGGATGAG.